These 29 T cell receptor beta chains were sequenced from one sample in a study of cytomegalovirus exposure and HLA in healthy donors. PCR used 60 Vbeta primers and 13 Jbeta primers. Profiled with immunoSEQ multiplex PCR; TCRdb holds only in-frame clones, not every one. The sample lists some 190,000 clones; 60% to 80% were seen once. The sample taken for sequencing was PBMCs. The origin of the receptors is a woman aged 25 to 39 in good health and CMV-seropositive.

The V and J genes are TRBV18 and TRBJ2-5, with TRBD2 matching 8 bases. V shed 4 bases and J 4 bases; nucleotides not matched to a gene: 5. This CDR3 region has 14 residues. Per germline, CDR1 KGHSH and CDR2 LQKENI. Here the CDR3 DNA reads TGTGCCAGCTCACTAAGCGGGAGTGGAGAGACCCAGTACTTC. The encoded protein is CASSLSGSGETQYF.

The rearrangement links TRBV5-8 to TRBJ2-3; D is possibly TRBD1 (5 bases). Trimming pared 4 bases from V and 2 bases from J, leaving 14 bases between. This CDR3 spans 15 amino acids. CDR1 is SGHTS, CDR2 YDEGEE, per germline. The CDR3 DNA sequence: TGTGCCAGCAGCCGACTCGACAGCCTCACAGATACGCAGTATTTT. Translating it yields CASSRLDSLTDTQYF.

The CDR3 DNA reads TGTGCCAGCAGCCCTGGACAGGGTCTGAACACTGAAGCTTTCTTT. Protein product: CASSPGQGLNTEAFF. The chain recombines TRBV9 with TRBJ1-1, with 8 bases identical to TRBD1. In germline, CDR1 is SGDLS, CDR2 YYNGEE. The CDR3 consists of 15 residues. V lost 4 bases to trimming and J lost 0 bases; unmatched junction nucleotides: 5.

This clone was observed a few times. V gene TRBV2 combines with J gene TRBJ1-1, with TRBD1 matching 10 bases. V lost 9 bases and J lost 7; bases outside the gene matches: 8. Germline assignment: CDR1 SNHLY and CDR2 FYNNEI. The CDR3 contains 13 residues. Here the CDR3 reads CASPGQGWNEAFF. The CDR3 DNA reads as TGTGCCAGTCCGGGACAGGGGTGGAATGAAGCTTTCTTT.

The V and J genes are TRBV5-1 and TRBJ2-5; 9 bases are shared with TRBD1. The DNA end lines up better with TRBJ2-7; the J call may be wrong. The CDR3 length is 13 residues. Per germline, CDR1 SGHRS and CDR2 YFSETQ. The CDR3 DNA follows: TGCGCCAGCAGGAACAGGGGGCCTTACGAGCAGTACTTC. Its translation: CASRNRGPYEQYF.

The chain combines TRBV9 with TRBJ2-7, with TRBD2 identical over 7 bases. V was clipped by 0 bases and J by 3 bases; unmatched bases: 9. The CDR3 is made up of 16 amino acids. The germline V gene has CDR1 SGDLS and CDR2 YYNGEE. The CDR3 protein is CASSVEPGGRSYEQYF. CDR3 coding DNA: TGTGCCAGCAGCGTAGAGCCCGGGGGGAGGAGCTACGAGCAGTACTTC.

This clone was recorded once. The rearrangement joins TRBV6-5 to TRBJ1-2, with 10 bases lining up with TRBD1. From germline, CDR1 is MNHEY and CDR2 SVGAGI. The V segment lost 0 bases and the J segment 5 bases; nucleotides outside the gene matches: 3. The CDR3 totals 15 residues. CDR3 loop: CASSYSGQGRYGYTF. As DNA, the CDR3 is TGTGCCAGCAGTTACTCGGGACAGGGGAGGTATGGCTACACCTTC.

This clone was picked up a small number of times. V usage is TRBV5-1 and J usage is TRBJ1-4; D uncertain. CDR3 size: 15 residues. Germline values: CDR1 SGHRS, CDR2 YFSETQ. The V gene lost 1 base and the J gene lost 6 bases, with 13 bases spanning the gap. In nucleotides, the CDR3 is TGCGCCAGCAGCTTGAGAGGGTCGGAAGATGAAAAACTGTTTTTT. Translating gives CASSLRGSEDEKLFF.

The V call is TRBV5-1, the J call TRBJ2-7; D might be TRBD2 (7 bases). CDR1 SGHRS and CDR2 YFSETQ come from the germline V gene. The V gene lost 4 bases and the J gene lost 2 bases, with 13 bases spanning the gap. CDR3 length: 14 residues. The CDR3 loop reads CASSRGAGAYEQYF. CDR3 sequence (DNA): TGCGCCAGCAGCCGGGGGGCAGGGGCCTACGAGCAGTACTTC.

This chain joins TRBV2 and TRBJ2-1; 8 bases align to TRBD2. The CDR3 sequence is 15 residues long. V shed 6 bases and J 4 bases; nucleotides not matched to a gene: 8. Germline V CDR1 and CDR2: SNHLY, FYNNEI. The CDR3 is CASREREKVYNEQFF. DNA of the CDR3: TGTGCCAGCAGGGAGCGGGAGAAGGTTTACAATGAGCAGTTCTTC.

The chain has TRBV6-1 and TRBJ2-5, with a possible D match to TRBD1 (6 bases). Gene TRBJ2-7 matches the end of the DNA better, so the J call may be wrong. In germline, CDR1 is MNHNS, CDR2 SASEGT. This CDR3 is built from 15 residues. The CDR3 nucleotides are TGTGCCAGCAGCTCACAGGGTGGGAGCTCCTACGAGCAGTACTTC. The encoded protein is CASSSQGGSSYEQYF.

CDR3 nucleotide sequence: TGCGCCAGCAGCTTGGATGGTACAGCTCCTTCTGGAAACACCATATATTTT. This codes for CASSLDGTAPSGNTIYF. The chain carries TRBV5-1 and TRBJ1-3; the D is unclear. V was shortened by 0 bases and J by 1 base, with 14 bases between the two germline ends. Germline assignment: CDR1 SGHRS and CDR2 YFSETQ. The CDR3 extends over 17 amino acids.

The V and J genes are TRBV2 and TRBJ1-3; tentative D call: TRBD1 (5 bases). The CDR3 totals 15 residues. Germline CDR1 SNHLY, CDR2 FYNNEI. V was pared by 4 bases and J by 0 bases, with 10 bases between. Here the CDR3 DNA reads TGTGCCAGCAGTGTTCGGACACTCTCTGGAAACACCATATATTTT. Its protein product is CASSVRTLSGNTIYF.

The chain links TRBV7-2 to TRBJ2-7; tentative D call: TRBD2 (6 bases). V lost 2 bases to trimming and J lost 2 bases, with 13 bases between them. Germline CDR1 SGHTA, CDR2 FQGNSA. The CDR3 is made up of 15 amino acids. This CDR3 reads CASSLTPGVTYEQYF. The CDR3 coding sequence is TGTGCCAGCAGCTTAACTCCGGGAGTGACCTACGAGCAGTACTTC.

This sequence joins TRBV28 and TRBJ2-1; 8 nucleotides align to TRBD2. V lost 6 bases to trimming and J lost 6 bases; unmatched junction nucleotides: 10. The CDR3 extends over 15 amino acids. CDR1 is MDHEN and CDR2 is SYDVKM in the germline V gene. CDR3 residues: CASSGRASKSNEQFF. The CDR3 DNA sequence: TGTGCCAGCAGCGGGAGGGCCTCTAAGAGCAATGAGCAGTTCTTC.

V gene TRBV10-3 combines with J gene TRBJ2-2; 9 bases are shared with TRBD2. The V gene's germline CDR1 is ENHRY and CDR2 SYGVKD. V lost 8 bases and J lost 4; bases outside the gene matches: 8. There are 15 residues in the CDR3. The DNA for the CDR3 is TGTGCCATCGGTAGCGGGAGAGGGGGCACCGGGGAGCTGTTTTTT. This translates into CAIGSGRGGTGELFF.

The chain has TRBV9 and TRBJ1-1, with TRBD1 matching 9 bases. Trimming removed 2 bases from V and 10 bases from J; junction bases left unmatched: 12. Germline CDR1 is SGDLS and CDR2 is YYNGEE. The CDR3 length is 15 residues. CDR3 coding DNA: TGTGCCAGCAGCGTTAGCATTACAGGGGGCGCCGGAGCTTTCTTT. This gives the protein CASSVSITGGAGAFF.

This clone was picked up one time. The rearrangement joins TRBV6-5 to TRBJ2-2, with D unresolved. Trimming stripped 2 bases from V and 4 bases from J, with 8 bases between. There are 14 residues in the CDR3. Germline CDR1 reads MNHEY; CDR2 reads SVGAGI. The CDR3 spells CASSYGIGTGELFF. Written as DNA, the CDR3 is TGTGCCAGCAGTTACGGTATCGGCACCGGGGAGCTGTTTTTT.

To note about this clone: The junction shows a germline mismatch at one end, possibly a read error. This sequence joins TRBV9 and TRBJ2-5, with 8 bases that match TRBD2. The J call is doubtful: the DNA matches TRBJ2-7 better. Germline lookup yields CDR1 SGDLS and CDR2 YYNGEE. The CDR3 sequence is 17 residues long. The CDR3 reads CASTLGAGGPFSDEQYF. CDR3 nucleotide sequence: TGTGCCAGCACCCTAGGGGCGGGAGGCCCTTTCTCCGACGAGCAGTACTTC.

The genes are TRBV28 and TRBJ2-7; 12 nucleotides agree with TRBD2. The trim removed 6 bases at V and 4 bases at J, leaving 4 bases unmatched. The CDR3 runs to 14 residues. Looked up from germline, CDR1 is MDHEN and CDR2 is SYDVKM. CDR3 DNA sequence: TGTGCCAGCAGGGCTAGCGGGAGGGGATACGAGCAGTACTTC. This sequence encodes CASRASGRGYEQYF.

The rearrangement uses TRBV10-2 and TRBJ2-1, with 8 positions matching TRBD1. The CDR3 loop spans 14 amino acids. The V gene's germline CDR1 is WSHSY and CDR2 SAAADI. The trim removed 6 bases at V and 7 bases at J, leaving 8 bases unmatched. CDR3 in amino acids: CASRALDRENEQFF. The CDR3 DNA reads as TGCGCCAGCAGGGCCTTGGACAGGGAGAATGAGCAGTTCTTC.

The chain employs TRBV27 and TRBJ1-2; 7 nucleotides match TRBD1. Germline assignment: CDR1 MNHEY and CDR2 SMNVEV (reference sequence). The CDR3 is 12 residues long. The V gene end was trimmed by 6 bases and the J gene end by 6 bases; junction bases not matched to a gene: 4. This CDR3 is CASSTGAHGYTF. The CDR3 nucleotides read TGTGCCAGCAGCACAGGGGCCCATGGCTACACCTTC.

The chain carries TRBV14 and TRBJ2-3; tentatively, D is TRBD2 (6 bases). The ends were cut back, 4 bases at V and 3 bases at J, with 17 bases in the middle. CDR1 is SGHDN, CDR2 FVKESK, per germline. The CDR3 contains 16 residues. The CDR3 region is CASSPGLLKGTDTQYF. The CDR3 bases are TGTGCCAGCAGCCCGGGACTTCTTAAGGGTACAGATACGCAGTATTTT.

This clone was seen only once. J is TRBJ1-3 and V is TRBV28; 8 bases match TRBD1. This CDR3 is 15 amino acids long. CDR1 MDHEN and CDR2 SYDVKM come from the germline V gene. V dropped 3 bases and J dropped 6; count of bases not matched to a gene: 7. The CDR3 nucleotides read TGTGCCAGCAGTTTCGCCAGGACAGGGACAAACACCATATATTTT. This translates into CASSFARTGTNTIYF.

V usage is TRBV6-5 and J usage is TRBJ2-7; 7 bases agree with TRBD1. This CDR3 spans 14 amino acids. Germline CDR1 MNHEY, CDR2 SVGAGI. V lost 6 bases, J lost 5 bases, and 10 bases stayed unmatched. Here the CDR3 reads CASSRNRGSNEQYF. The CDR3 region has the DNA TGTGCCAGCAGCCGCAACAGGGGAAGCAACGAGCAGTACTTC.

CDR3 sequence reads: CASSIGWDSTYEQYF. CDR3 DNA: TGTGCCAGTAGTATAGGGTGGGACTCCACCTACGAGCAGTACTTC. The chain uses TRBV19 and TRBJ2-7, with D maybe TRBD2 (6 bases). The CDR3 has 15 amino acids. Trimming shortened V by 1 base and J by 2 bases, and 12 bases separated the two germline ends. Germline V gene sequence: CDR1 LNHDA, CDR2 SQIVND (reference sequence).

This sequence joins TRBV5-5 and TRBJ2-2; D possibly corresponds to TRBD2 (5 bases). The CDR3 contains 15 residues. Trimming cost V 2 bases and J 9 bases, with 17 bases left between them. The germline CDR1 and CDR2 sequences are SGHKS and YYEKEE (reference sequence). CDR3 protein: CASSLAKSMDWELFF. DNA for the CDR3: TGTGCCAGCAGCTTAGCGAAGAGTATGGACTGGGAGCTGTTTTTT. The whole variable domain, remainder taken from reference TRBV5-5 and TRBJ2-2, is DAGVTQSPTHLIKTRGQQVTLRCSPISGHKSVSWYQQVLGQGPQFIFQYYEKEERGRGNFPDRFSARQFPNYSSELNVNALLLGDSALYLCASSLAKSMDWELFFGEGSRLTVL.

The chain carries TRBV5-6 and TRBJ1-5, with 7 bases aligning to TRBD1. V gave up 2 bases and J gave up 4 bases; unmatched junction bases: 6. The CDR3 is 15 residues long. Germline V gene lookup returns CDR1 SGHDT and CDR2 YYEEEE. The CDR3 DNA follows: TGTGCCAGCAGCTTAGTGGGACAGAATAATCAGCCCCAGCATTTT. Its protein is CASSLVGQNNQPQHF.

This clone has only a few counts. V is TRBV25-1 and J is TRBJ1-5; D perhaps matches TRBD1 (5 bases). V lost 6 bases and J 2 bases, leaving 8 bases between the germline ends. Germline V gene sequence: CDR1 MGHDK, CDR2 SYGVNS. There are 13 residues in the CDR3. The CDR3 is CASRGGGNQPQHF. CDR3 sequence (DNA): TGTGCCAGCAGGGGGGGAGGCAATCAGCCCCAGCATTTT.